This T cell receptor beta chain was obtained from a study of identical twins. Study outcomes and limitations: Excess twin sharing in beta out-of-frame sequences was weaker. The study found that models underestimated out-of-frame TCR alpha sharing in monozygotic twins.

Remarks on this clonotype: What it binds is not known.

The CDR3 is 14 amino acids. Looked up from germline, CDR1 is SQVTM and CDR2 is ANQGSEA. The trim removed 1 base at V and 6 bases at J, leaving 6 bases unmatched. TCRdb reprocessed the 5' RACE reads with MiXCR, giving one entry per CDR3 protein. The sample has about 530,000 distinct CDR3 sequences, about 20% seen once; the top ten hold 0.4% to 0.6%. These sequences were also reported in another study, on yellow fever vaccine responses in identical twins.

Sequencing input: CD4+ T cells sorted from blood. The TCR originated in a young woman in good health. The rearrangement uses TRBV29-1 and TRBJ2-3, with 8 bases lining up with TRBD2. The CDR3 bases are TGCAGCGTTGAAGGGGTAGCGGGATTGGATACGCAGTATTTT. As protein: CSVEGVAGLDTQYF.